The T cell receptor (beta chain) described here comes from a study of blood T cell repertoires in COVID-19. Study-level information: Sites across the United States, Italy and Spain contributed samples from acute and convalescent COVID-19. The cDNA or gDNA used as material had been derived from T cells, B-cell-depleted T cells, or PBMCs.

In the source study's methods: Amplification of reference gene primers provided the estimated nucleated cell counts. TCRdb's table, derived via immunoSEQ multiplex PCR, lists solely in-frame clones and lacks some. V and J calls and clone size are those listed in that table; D and trimming were worked out from the DNA. The sample consists of fewer than 80,000 clones, 87% of them appearing once. The ends lost 7 bases at V and 1 base at J; junction bases unmatched: 3. CDR1 and CDR2 (germline): SQVTM, ANQGSEA. The CDR3 is 12 amino acids. The clonotype comes from a young man with acute or convalescent COVID-19. The rearrangement joins TRBV29-1 to TRBJ2-5, with TRBD1 matching 7 bases. Sample: peripheral blood. CDR3 loop: CSADRAQETQYF. In DNA form, the CDR3 reads TGCAGCGCCGACAGGGCCCAAGAGACCCAGTACTTC.